The 30 T cell receptor beta chains below all came from one sample that was sequenced in a study of cytomegalovirus exposure and HLA in healthy donors. 60 Vbeta and 13 Jbeta primers were used in PCR. Produced via immunoSEQ multiplex PCR; TCRdb's table is partial and in-frame only. The repertoire holds some 150,000 clones, with more than 70% as singletons. The sequenced material came from PBMCs. These receptors came from a woman in her thirties or forties in good health and CMV-seropositive.

The genes are TRBV10-3 and TRBJ2-4, with 7 bases identical to TRBD1. Looked up from germline, CDR1 is ENHRY and CDR2 is SYGVKD. Unmatched junction bases numbered 9, after V lost 1 base and J lost 0 bases. The CDR3 extends over 18 amino acids. Here the CDR3 DNA reads TGTGCCATCAGTGAGTTCCAACGGGACAGTCTAGCCAAAAACATTCAGTACTTC. This codes for CAISEFQRDSLAKNIQYF.

Note on this clone: This sample also contains other DNA sequences that code for the same CDR3. This rearrangement joins TRBV10-3 to TRBJ1-1; D not certain. CDR1 ENHRY and CDR2 SYGVKD come from the germline V gene. With 6 bases removed from V and 6 bases from J, the gap between germline ends came to 14 bases. The CDR3 has 13 amino acids. CDR3 sequence reads: CAIRGDGLAEAFF. In DNA, the CDR3 is TGTGCCATCAGGGGAGACGGCCTCGCTGAAGCTTTCTTT.

The rearrangement links TRBV6-1 to TRBJ1-5; no clear D. The CDR3 sequence is 13 residues long. CDR1 is MNHNS and CDR2 is SASEGT in the germline V gene. The germline V and J ends were trimmed by 6 bases and 6 bases, with 12 bases remaining between them. The CDR3 nucleotides are TGTGCCAGCAGCCAAACACGGGGTCAGCCCCAGCATTTT. This sequence encodes CASSQTRGQPQHF.

The chain employs TRBV7-9 and TRBJ2-5; D might be TRBD2 (5 bases). V was trimmed by 4 bases and J by 2 bases, leaving 17 bases between them. The germline CDR1 and CDR2 sequences are SEHNR and FQNEAQ (reference sequence). The CDR3 consists of 16 residues. The CDR3 loop is CASSWSGRRQQETQYF. The CDR3 DNA reads TGTGCCAGCAGCTGGAGCGGTAGGAGACAACAAGAGACCCAGTACTTC.

This chain links TRBV7-9 with TRBJ2-1; the match to TRBD1 covers 8 bases. The CDR3 length is 15 residues. The germline CDR1 and CDR2 sequences are SEHNR and FQNEAQ (reference sequence). Germline trimming cut 2 bases from V and 2 bases from J; bases unmatched to any gene: 2. For the CDR3, the DNA is TGTGCCAGCAGCTTATCAGGGGGCACCTACAATGAGCAGTTCTTC. Translation gives CASSLSGGTYNEQFF.

V is TRBV27 and J is TRBJ2-4, with 9 bases lining up with TRBD1. The CDR3 covers 15 residues. V lost 4 bases, J lost 4 bases, and 5 bases stayed unmatched. The germline V gene encodes CDR1 MNHEY and CDR2 SMNVEV (reference sequence). The CDR3 DNA is TGTGCCAGCAGTTCCTCCGGGACAGGGAAAAACATTCAGTACTTC. Protein product: CASSSSGTGKNIQYF.

The chain couples TRBV5-5 to TRBJ2-7; tentative D call: TRBD2 (5 bases). Trimming removed 5 bases from V and 2 bases from J, with 8 bases in between. This CDR3 contains 12 residues. CDR1 and CDR2 from the germline V gene are SGHKS and YYEKEE (reference sequence). The CDR3 protein is CASSPGTYEQYF. Here the CDR3 DNA reads TGTGCCAGCAGTCCCGGGACCTACGAGCAGTACTTC.

The genes are TRBV18 and TRBJ2-5; TRBD2 matches 12 bases. The CDR3 spans 16 residues. The V gene's germline CDR1 is KGHSH and CDR2 LQKENI. V lost 5 bases and J lost 2; bases outside the gene matches: 6. For the CDR3, the DNA is TGTGCCAGCTCAACCCGGACTAGCGGGACTCAAGAGACCCAGTACTTC. This sequence encodes CASSTRTSGTQETQYF. Full variable domain (missing parts from reference TRBV18 and TRBJ2-5): NAGVMQNPRHLVRRRGQEARLRCSPMKGHSHVYWYRQLPEEGLKFMVYLQKENIIDESGMPKERFSAEFPKEGPSILRIQQVVRGDSAAYFCASSTRTSGTQETQYFGPGTRLLVL.

This chain connects TRBV5-1 to TRBJ2-5, with a tentative D call TRBD1 (5 bases). The ends were cut back, 3 bases at V and 5 bases at J, with 14 bases in the middle. There are 14 residues in the CDR3. CDR1 SGHRS and CDR2 YFSETQ come from the germline V gene. CDR3 region: CASSSAQGFETQYF. In DNA, the CDR3 is TGCGCCAGCAGCTCGGCTCAGGGTTTTGAGACCCAGTACTTC.

This rearrangement joins TRBV28 to TRBJ1-5; D remains ambiguous. CDR1 and CDR2 from the germline V gene are MDHEN and SYDVKM. Between the trimmed V and J ends, which lost 3 bases and 6 bases, there was a span of 15 bases. This CDR3 contains 15 residues. The CDR3 bases are TGTGCCAGCAGTTTTCCCGAGACACTCAGTCAGCCCCAGCATTTT. Amino acid sequence: CASSFPETLSQPQHF.

The V gene is TRBV7-8, the J gene TRBJ2-2; D gene unclear. The CDR3 length is 14 residues. Trimming took 3 bases from V and 3 from J, leaving 8 bases between them. Looked up from germline, CDR1 is SGHVS and CDR2 is FQNEAQ. The CDR3 reads CASSFNRDTGELFF. CDR3 nucleotide sequence: TGTGCCAGCAGCTTTAACAGAGACACCGGGGAGCTGTTTTTT.

CDR3 DNA sequence: TGTGCCTGGAGTCCGCGTTCCGGGACAGGGGGCGTGAACACTGAAGCTTTCTTT. Amino acids: CAWSPRSGTGGVNTEAFF. The chain is built from TRBV30 and TRBJ1-1, with 12 bases aligning to TRBD1. Germline V gene lookup returns CDR1 GTSNPN and CDR2 SVGIG (reference sequence). The CDR3 has 18 amino acids. The V segment lost 2 bases and the J segment 0 bases; nucleotides outside the gene matches: 10. Drawing the rest from reference TRBV30 and TRBJ1-1, the complete variable domain is SQTIHQWPATLVQPVGSPLSLECTVEGTSNPNLYWYRQAAGRGLQLLFYSVGIGQISSEVPQNLSASRPQDRQFILSSKKLLLSDSGFYLCAWSPRSGTGGVNTEAFFGQGTRLTVV.

The chain uses TRBV9 and TRBJ1-1; D possibly corresponds to TRBD1 (6 bases). The CDR3 is made up of 14 amino acids. Trimming cost V 3 bases and J 2 bases, with 11 bases left between them. The germline gives CDR1 SGDLS, CDR2 YYNGEE. The CDR3 DNA is TGTGCCAGCAGCGCGCAAGGGGGAAACACTGAAGCTTTCTTT. It yields the protein CASSAQGGNTEAFF. Supplemented by reference TRBV9 and TRBJ1-1, the full variable domain reads DSGVTQTPKHLITATGQRVTLRCSPRSGDLSVYWYQQSLDQGLQFLIQYYNGEERAKGNILERFSAQQFPDLHSELNLSSLELGDSALYFCASSAQGGNTEAFFGQGTRLTVV.

The chain uses TRBV2 and TRBJ2-1; 11 positions match TRBD2. There are 14 residues in the CDR3. Germline-derived CDR1 and CDR2 are SNHLY and FYNNEI. J gave up 7 bases and V 8 bases, and 7 bases lay outside the gene matches. The CDR3 DNA reads as TGTGCCAGCCTTAGCGGGAGGGCCACGAATGAGCAGTTCTTC. Translating it yields CASLSGRATNEQFF.

This chain connects TRBV28 to TRBJ1-3; a weak D match, TRBD1 (5 bases). The V end lost 3 bases, the J end lost 3 bases, and 21 bases lay between the germline ends. CDR1 and CDR2 (germline): MDHEN, SYDVKM. The CDR3 is made up of 18 amino acids. In DNA form, the CDR3 reads TGTGCCAGCAGTTTTATCCCTGGAACCGCAGGGTTTGGAAACACCATATATTTT. Translated, it gives CASSFIPGTAGFGNTIYF.

This clone was observed a handful of times. This sequence joins TRBV30 and TRBJ1-1; D is possibly TRBD1 (5 bases). The CDR3 covers 12 residues. V gave up 3 bases and J gave up 5 bases, with 10 bases separating them. CDR1 and CDR2 from the germline V gene are GTSNPN and SVGIG (reference sequence). The CDR3 bases are TGTGCCTGGAGGATCCCAGGGACTGAAGCTTTCTTT. Its protein product is CAWRIPGTEAFF.

The chain links TRBV5-4 to TRBJ2-2; tentatively, D is TRBD2 (6 bases). The CDR3 runs 17 residues. V lost 4 bases and J lost 1, with 17 bases in between. Germline-derived CDR1 and CDR2 are SGHNT and YYREEE (reference sequence). CDR3 in amino acids: CASSHAARSGNTGELFF. The DNA for the CDR3 is TGTGCCAGCAGCCACGCAGCGCGTAGCGGGAACACCGGGGAGCTGTTTTTT.

The V gene is TRBV15, the J gene TRBJ2-7; maybe TRBD1 (6 bases). Germline V gene data show CDR1 as LNHNV and CDR2 as YYDKDF (reference sequence). This CDR3 has 13 residues. Trimming left V 5 bases short and J 3 bases short, with 11 bases between. DNA for the CDR3: TGTGCCACCAGCGACGGACAGAGCTACGAGCAGTACTTC. Its protein is CATSDGQSYEQYF.

This clone was detected only once. The chain couples TRBV7-2 to TRBJ2-1; the D is unclear. Germline V CDR1 and CDR2: SGHTA, FQGNSA. Trimming cost V 0 bases and J 6 bases, with 12 bases left between them. The CDR3 extends over 15 amino acids. The CDR3 sequence is CASSLALGSLNEQFF. DNA of the CDR3: TGTGCCAGCAGCTTAGCGCTAGGCAGCCTCAATGAGCAGTTCTTC.

V and J are TRBV9 and TRBJ2-7; 9 bases agree with TRBD1. Trimming removed 4 bases from V and 5 bases from J; junction bases left unmatched: 7. From germline, CDR1 is SGDLS and CDR2 YYNGEE. CDR3 length: 14 amino acids. The CDR3 is CASSPWGQGHEQYF. CDR3 DNA sequence: TGTGCCAGCAGCCCGTGGGGACAGGGACACGAGCAGTACTTC.

This chain uses TRBV11-2 with TRBJ1-3, with D possibly being TRBD1 (6 bases). V lost 10 bases and J lost 1, with 8 bases in between. The CDR3 covers 12 residues. CDR1 and CDR2 (germline): SGHAT, FQNNGV. DNA of the CDR3: TGTGCCACCACAGGGTCTGGAAACACCATATATTTT. Protein product: CATTGSGNTIYF.

This chain uses TRBV5-1 with TRBJ1-4, with 7 bases lining up with TRBD1. The V gene's germline CDR1 is SGHRS and CDR2 YFSETQ. With V trimmed by 2 bases and J by 2 bases, 3 bases remained unmatched. The CDR3 has 15 amino acids. The CDR3 sequence is CASSFAGGTNEKLFF. DNA for the CDR3: TGCGCCAGCAGCTTCGCAGGGGGTACTAATGAAAAACTGTTTTTT.

This clone was seen only once. The CDR3: CASSQGLYNEQFF. Here the CDR3 DNA reads TGTGCCAGCAGCCAAGGGCTTTACAATGAGCAGTTCTTC. The genes are TRBV4-2 and TRBJ2-1; D remains unclear. Germline CDR1 reads LGHNA; CDR2 reads YNFKEQ. Trimming cost V 1 base and J 4 bases, with 5 bases left between them. The CDR3 is 13 amino acids.

This clone was detected a few times. The chain carries TRBV5-1 and TRBJ2-1; 11 nucleotides line up with TRBD2. The CDR3 loop spans 17 amino acids. Germline CDR1 and CDR2: SGHRS and YFSETQ. V dropped 6 bases and J dropped 2; count of bases not matched to a gene: 10. CDR3 DNA: TGCGCCAGCACCATCCTAGCGGGAGGAGGGCCCTACAATGAGCAGTTCTTC. Encoded protein: CASTILAGGGPYNEQFF.

The chain employs TRBV6-6 and TRBJ1-5; TRBD1 aligns across 8 bases. In germline, CDR1 is MNHNY, CDR2 SVGAGI (reference sequence). V gave up 6 bases and J gave up 5 bases; unmatched junction bases: 0. The CDR3 covers 12 residues. The CDR3 protein is CASRQGDQPQHF. The CDR3 DNA is TGTGCCAGCAGACAGGGGGATCAGCCCCAGCATTTT.

V gene TRBV5-1 combines with J gene TRBJ2-1; 13 bases are a match to TRBD2. The length of the CDR3 is 19 residues. Germline CDR1 reads SGHRS; CDR2 reads YFSETQ. Trimming removed 2 bases from V and 3 bases from J; junction bases left unmatched: 11. In nucleotides, the CDR3 is TGCGCCAGCAGCTTTTGGACTAGCGGGAGTTTCCGGCACTACAATGAGCAGTTCTTC. Its translation: CASSFWTSGSFRHYNEQFF.

The gene calls are TRBV6-5 and TRBJ2-1; 7 nucleotides match TRBD1. This CDR3 has 16 amino acids. CDR1 and CDR2 (germline): MNHEY, SVGAGI. V gave up 6 bases and J gave up 4 bases; unmatched junction bases: 12. This CDR3 is CASSYLGQAKYNEQFF. DNA of the CDR3: TGTGCCAGCAGCTACCTAGGACAGGCGAAGTACAATGAGCAGTTCTTC.

V gene TRBV5-1 combines with J gene TRBJ2-5; 7 bases agree with TRBD1. The J call may be wrong; the DNA end is better matched by TRBJ2-7. There are 15 residues in the CDR3. Germline lookup yields CDR1 SGHRS and CDR2 YFSETQ. Written as DNA, the CDR3 is TGCGCCAGCAGCTCGAGACAGGGAAGCTCCTACGAGCAGTACTTC. Its translation is CASSSRQGSSYEQYF.

The chain is built from TRBV7-3 and TRBJ1-2; TRBD1 is a possible D gene (6 bases). V lost 4 bases and J 4 bases, leaving 10 bases between the germline ends. From germline, CDR1 is SGHTA and CDR2 FQGTGA. The CDR3 is 13 residues long. CDR3 DNA sequence: TGTGCCAGCAGCTCCCCAGGGGTCTATGGCTACACCTTC. It translates to CASSSPGVYGYTF.

The CDR3 protein is CAWGTGPLYEQYF. The CDR3 DNA reads as TGTGCCTGGGGGACAGGACCCCTCTACGAGCAGTACTTC. The genes are TRBV30 and TRBJ2-7; 8 bases align to TRBD1. The junction had 6 bases not matched to a gene; V was cut back by 5 bases and J by 3 bases. In germline, CDR1 is GTSNPN, CDR2 SVGIG (reference sequence). This CDR3 region has 13 residues.